This T cell receptor (beta chain) was recorded in a study of T cell responses to AZD1222 COVID-19 vaccine. In the study overall: Both about-4-week and about-12-week second-dose recipients were combined. Study observations and caveats: Donors skewed white British and female; clonal diversity was possibly underestimated. Targets within unmutated variant regions were reportedly found for nearly half of spike-specific TCRs.

Using immunoSEQ multiplex PCR, the repertoire was profiled, and TCRdb retains in-frame clones only, with some absent. Of some 130,000 clones listed, 80% to 90% are singletons. Per germline, CDR1 SQVTM and CDR2 ANQGSEA. Trimming at V came to 5 bases and at J to 4 bases, leaving 9 bases not matched to a gene. CDR3 length equals 14 residues. As for this clone: Its cognate antigen is unknown.

The sequencing here drew on peripheral blood, taken on day 0 of AZD1222 vaccination. The rearrangement joins TRBV29-1 to TRBJ2-7; TRBD1 agrees at 9 bases. The clonotype was recovered from an adult in good health. This CDR3 reads CSVLGGDRAYEQYF. Written as DNA, the CDR3 is TGCAGCGTTCTTGGAGGGGACAGGGCATACGAGCAGTACTTC.